The entry that follows covers one T cell receptor (beta chain) sequence. Its target is not known. This CDR3 comprises 16 residues. V shed 4 bases and J 6 bases; nucleotides not matched to a gene: 12. Germline V gene data show CDR1 as SGDLS and CDR2 as YYNGEE. The entry originates in a study of identical twins. The study's findings and limits: Potential partial confounding of zero-insertion analyses by invariant MAIT and iNKT cells was noted. Insertions were fewer in abundant cord blood beta clonotypes, whereas memory repertoires showed none of this pattern.

A universal primer site was added by template switching, and unique molecular identifiers were carried by the cDNA. TCRdb reanalysed the 5' RACE reads using MiXCR and keeps one entry per CDR3 protein. The sample holds approximately 470,000 distinct CDR3 sequences; around 14% are singletons and the top ten take approximately 0.52%. Donors were all healthy Caucasians. Another study also made use of these data, one on yellow fever vaccine responses in identical twins.

This chain links TRBV9 with TRBJ2-3; 9 bases align to TRBD2. The sequencing sample was made of CD4+ T cells sorted from blood. This sequence originates from a woman between 18 and 30 years old in good health. The CDR3 bases are TGTGCCAGCAGCCTCTCGGCTAGCGGGGTTAAGGATACGCAGTATTTT. It yields the protein CASSLSASGVKDTQYF. Full variable domain (missing parts from reference TRBV9 and TRBJ2-3): DSGVTQTPKHLITATGQRVTLRCSPRSGDLSVYWYQQSLDQGLQFLIQYYNGEERAKGNILERFSAQQFPDLHSELNLSSLELGDSALYFCASSLSASGVKDTQYFGPGTRLTVL.